This T cell receptor (beta chain) originates from a study of CD8 T cells in ankylosing spondylitis. The study, taken as a whole, reports: The clones that were linked to disease were reported to be significantly enriched in matched synovial fluid samples from ankylosing spondylitis patients.

TCRdb independently ran MiXCR on the 5' RACE reads; one entry per CDR3 protein. The sample has about 360,000 distinct CDR3 sequences; more than 20% are singletons. The CDR3 extends over 14 amino acids. V lost 5 bases, J lost 3 bases, and 10 bases lay in between. Comments on this clonotype: What it recognizes is unknown.

Sequenced sample: blood, either unsorted or a sorted T cell fraction (not recorded which). This chain links TRBV12-3 or TRBV12-4 with TRBJ2-2, with D tentatively TRBD1 (5 bases). The receptor's source is a male donor with ankylosing spondylitis or in good health (not recorded which). CDR3 amino acids: CASSTGSDTGELFF. CDR3 DNA sequence: TGTGCCAGCAGTACAGGATCTGACACCGGGGAGCTGTTTTTT.